The T cell receptor (beta chain) described here comes from a study of cytomegalovirus exposure and HLA in healthy donors. Study-wide background: The same platform used for the 666 first-cohort repertoires was also used for the approximately 120 validation repertoires, as a later analysis reported.

About this clone: The antigen is unknown.

Germline V lookup: CDR1 SGDLS, CDR2 YYNGEE. This CDR3 is built from 17 residues. V gave up 0 bases and J gave up 6 bases; unmatched junction bases: 13. Only in-frame clones appear in the TCRdb table, and some are missing; sequencing was by immunoSEQ multiplex PCR. The table shows about 150,000 clones, with roughly 90% occurring only once. Findings and caveats of the study: Among TCR beta chains, those listed as cytomegalovirus-associated numbered more than 150. According to a subsequent analysis, TCR clusters identified in the first cohort showed a tendency to co-occur across the approximately 120 validation repertoires.

The sequencing input was PBMCs. The clonotype was recovered from a man between 18 and 35 years old in good health and CMV-seropositive. This rearrangement joins TRBV9 to TRBJ1-2; the match to TRBD1 covers 8 bases. The CDR3 here is CASSVGGRVDRVDGYTF. In DNA, the CDR3 is TGTGCCAGCAGCGTAGGGGGGAGGGTGGACAGGGTCGATGGCTACACCTTC.